The rows below give T cell receptor beta chains drawn from one sample of a study of shared clonotypes between healthy human individuals. Profiling relied on immunoSEQ multiplex PCR, and the TCRdb table lists in-frame clones only, not all of them. Here the sample spans 95,000 to 120,000 clones, about 62% being singletons. Source material: memory CD8+ T cells sorted from blood. These receptors all come from a woman in her 30s in good health. Each CDR3 is given with its conserved first and last residue. Each record gives: V gene, D gene, clone size, J gene, CDR3 DNA, CDR3 protein. D genes are given only for firm matches. Size is stated for part of the rows, as once, few or many counts, or as a class when the clone is expanded.

V: TRBV4-1
D: .
size: many
J: TRBJ1-5
DNA: TGCGCCAGCAGCCAAGCAGGAAGCAATCAGCCCCAGCATTTT
CDR3: CASSQAGSNQPQHF

V: TRBV25-1
D: TRBD1
size: .
J: TRBJ1-5
DNA: TGTGCCAGCAGGGGACAGGGTGGGGATAGCAATCAGCCCCAGCATTTT
CDR3: CASRGQGGDSNQPQHF

V: TRBV19
D: .
size: .
J: TRBJ1-1
DNA: TGTGCCACCAAGCCCCGGGGGGGGACTGAAGCTTTCTTT
CDR3: CATKPRGGTEAFF

V: TRBV7-9
D: TRBD1
size: .
J: TRBJ1-6
DNA: TGTGCCAGCAGCATAGACAGGGGGATGCCACCCCTCCACTTT
CDR3: CASSIDRGMPPLHF

V: TRBV25-1
D: TRBD1
size: .
J: TRBJ2-2
DNA: TGTGCCAGCATCGACAGGGGTACCGGGGAGCTGTTTTTT
CDR3: CASIDRGTGELFF

V: TRBV2
D: .
size: .
J: TRBJ2-7
DNA: TGTGCCAGCACTTTTCTTGGCTACGAGCAGTACTTC
CDR3: CASTFLGYEQYF

V: TRBV2
D: .
size: .
J: TRBJ1-4
DNA: TGTGCCAGCAGGATAGACGGGACGGCTAATGAAAAACTGTTTTTT
CDR3: CASRIDGTANEKLFF

V: TRBV18
D: .
size: .
J: TRBJ2-7
DNA: TGTGCCAGCTCGCCCATATCCCACGAGCAGTACTTC
CDR3: CASSPISHEQYF

V: TRBV6-4
D: .
size: many
J: TRBJ2-2
DNA: TGTGCCAGCAGTGACTCGACTGACACCGGGGAGCTGTTTTTT
CDR3: CASSDSTDTGELFF

V: TRBV27
D: TRBD1
size: .
J: TRBJ2-1
DNA: TGTGCCAGCAGTCAAGGGGGCACCTACAATGAGCAGTTCTTC
CDR3: CASSQGGTYNEQFF

V: TRBV7-9
D: .
size: many
J: TRBJ2-7
DNA: TGTGCCAGCAGCTTTTCTAACCCTTACGAGCAGTACTTC
CDR3: CASSFSNPYEQYF

V: TRBV19
D: TRBD1
size: .
J: TRBJ2-6
DNA: TGTGCCAGTCAACCCGGGACAGGGGGCCTTGGGGCCAACGTCCTGACTTTC
CDR3: CASQPGTGGLGANVLTF

V: TRBV2
D: .
size: .
J: TRBJ1-2
DNA: TGTGCCAGCAGTGAGGGCACAGCGTCAAACTATGGCTACACCTTC
CDR3: CASSEGTASNYGYTF

V: TRBV27
D: TRBD2
size: .
J: TRBJ2-1
DNA: TGTGCCAGCAGCCCGGTTGCTAGCGGGGGCTACAATGAGCAGTTCTTC
CDR3: CASSPVASGGYNEQFF

V: TRBV4-2
D: .
size: .
J: TRBJ2-6
DNA: TGTGCCAGCAGCAGGTTACAAAGTCGGGCCAACGTCCTGACTTTC
CDR3: CASSRLQSRANVLTF

V: TRBV6-1
D: .
size: .
J: TRBJ2-2
DNA: TGTGCCAGCACCCCCGAGGGGATGAACACCGGGGAGCTGTTTTTT
CDR3: CASTPEGMNTGELFF

V: TRBV6-6
D: .
size: .
J: TRBJ2-7
DNA: TGTGCCAGCAGTTCGGGACACCTTCGAGAGCAGTACTTC
CDR3: CASSSGHLREQYF

V: TRBV7-7
D: TRBD2
size: .
J: TRBJ2-1
DNA: TGTGCCAGCAGCTCCCGACCCCGGGGGGACAATGAGCAGTTCTTC
CDR3: CASSSRPRGDNEQFF

V: TRBV25-1
D: .
size: many
J: TRBJ1-3
DNA: TGTGCCAGCAGTGAATCCAATCAGGCCTCTGGAAACACCATATATTTT
CDR3: CASSESNQASGNTIYF

V: TRBV7-9
D: TRBD2
size: .
J: TRBJ2-7
DNA: TGTGCCAGCAGCGCCCGGGACTACTCCTACGAGCAGTACTTC
CDR3: CASSARDYSYEQYF

V: TRBV5-1
D: .
size: .
J: TRBJ1-1
DNA: TGCGCCAGCAGCTTGTCCCAGTTCATGAACACTGAAGCTTTCTTT
CDR3: CASSLSQFMNTEAFF

V: TRBV27
D: .
size: .
J: TRBJ2-1
DNA: TGTGCCAGCAGTTTTCTATCCGGGACATACTTACCGCTGGGGAATGAGCAGTTCTTC
CDR3: CASSFLSGTYLPLGNEQFF

V: TRBV28
D: .
size: .
J: TRBJ2-1
DNA: TGTGCCAGCACCATAGCCGGCGGGACTTCCTACAATGAGCAGTTCTTC
CDR3: CASTIAGGTSYNEQFF

V: TRBV6-1
D: .
size: .
J: TRBJ2-1
DNA: TGTGCCAGCAGTGTGGGTTTCTCCTACAATGAGCAGTTCTTC
CDR3: CASSVGFSYNEQFF

V: TRBV12-1
D: .
size: many
J: TRBJ2-7
DNA: TGTGCCAGCAGCTTTCAGCGGGGCGAGCAGTACTTC
CDR3: CASSFQRGEQYF

V: TRBV10-3
D: .
size: .
J: TRBJ2-5
DNA: TGTGCCATCAGACTGGACAGCACCCAAGAGACCCAGTACTTC
CDR3: CAIRLDSTQETQYF

V: TRBV9
D: .
size: .
J: TRBJ2-7
DNA: TGTGCCAGCAGCCAGAGGGCCCTCTCCTACGAGCAGTACTTC
CDR3: CASSQRALSYEQYF

V: TRBV2
D: .
size: .
J: TRBJ2-5
DNA: TGTGCCAGCAGTGAACGGAGGGAGACCCAGTACTTC
CDR3: CASSERRETQYF

V: TRBV11-2
D: TRBD1
size: .
J: TRBJ1-3
DNA: TGTGCCAGCAGCCTCCTGACAGGGGGAAGCTCTGGAAACACCATATATTTT
CDR3: CASSLLTGGSSGNTIYF

V: TRBV19
D: .
size: .
J: TRBJ1-2
DNA: TGTGCCAGTACCAAGGACAGCCGCTATCTCTATGGCTACACCTTC
CDR3: CASTKDSRYLYGYTF

V: TRBV25-1
D: .
size: .
J: TRBJ1-1
DNA: TGTGCCAGCAGTGAGGAAAGCTCGAGTAGGGGGAACACTGAAGCTTTCTTT
CDR3: CASSEESSSRGNTEAFF

V: TRBV11-3
D: .
size: few
J: TRBJ2-7
DNA: TGTGCCAGCAGCCACGGACCGACCTCCTACGAGCAGTACTTC
CDR3: CASSHGPTSYEQYF

V: TRBV9
D: .
size: .
J: TRBJ2-5
DNA: TGTGCCAGCAGCCCGCTCCAGTGTGTGGGCTCCGGAATCCAAGAGACCCAGTACTTC
CDR3: CASSPLQCVGSGIQETQYF

V: TRBV6-4
D: .
size: .
J: TRBJ1-3
DNA: TGTGCCAGCAGTGAGAGTATCGGCTCTGGAAACACCATATATTTT
CDR3: CASSESIGSGNTIYF

V: TRBV7-4
D: TRBD2
size: .
J: TRBJ2-1
DNA: TGTGCCAGCAGCTCCGAGTCGAGCGGGAGTTTGAATGAGCAGTTCTTC
CDR3: CASSSESSGSLNEQFF

V: TRBV7-9
D: .
size: .
J: TRBJ2-7
DNA: TGTGCCAGCAGCTTATTGGTAGGAGGCTCCTACGAGCAGTACTTC
CDR3: CASSLLVGGSYEQYF

V: TRBV30
D: TRBD1
size: once
J: TRBJ2-1
DNA: TGTGCCTGGACTCCGGGACAGATTCTTTACAATGAGCAGTTCTTC
CDR3: CAWTPGQILYNEQFF

V: TRBV11-2
D: TRBD2
size: .
J: TRBJ2-7
DNA: TGTGCCAGCAGCTCCGTAGGACTAGCGGGAGATAGCTACGAGCAGTACTTC
CDR3: CASSSVGLAGDSYEQYF

V: TRBV29-1
D: .
size: .
J: TRBJ2-1
DNA: TGCAGCGTTGACCCGACGGAGGACTATGAGCAGTTCTTC
CDR3: CSVDPTEDYEQFF

V: TRBV29-1
D: .
size: .
J: TRBJ1-5
DNA: TGCAGCGTTGGTGGCGTAAGCAATCAGCCCCAGCATTTT
CDR3: CSVGGVSNQPQHF